Given below is one T cell receptor beta chain in context. Germline values: CDR1 SNHLY, CDR2 FYNNEI. This CDR3 region has 13 residues. V lost 7 bases to trimming and J lost 6 bases; unmatched junction nucleotides: 7. This sample is part of a study of blood T cell repertoires in COVID-19. Study overall: Donors in the United States, Italy and Spain gave samples during acute or convalescent COVID-19. T cells, B-cell-depleted T cells, or PBMCs provided the cDNA or gDNA that served as material.

Authors' analysis steps: Cell counts per sample came from amplifying reference gene primers. Measured with immunoSEQ multiplex PCR; TCRdb has only the in-frame clones, and not every one. V, J and clone size are taken as reported in that table, and D and trimming were inferred from the DNA itself. The repertoire has about 200,000 clones, 65% to 90% of them found once; the top ten carry approximately 10%. The receptor comes from a man aged 45-65 years with active or convalescent COVID-19. The specimen was peripheral blood. The rearrangement uses TRBV2 and TRBJ1-2, with TRBD1 identical over 8 bases. In DNA form, the CDR3 reads TGTGCCAGCAACTACGGACAGGGCGATGGCTACACCTTC. It specifies CASNYGQGDGYTF.